These T cell receptor beta chains were read from a single sample in a study of T cells in Graves' hyperthyroidism and ophthalmopathy. TCRdb re-called the multiplex PCR reads with MiXCR, one entry per CDR3 protein. Of approximately 400,000 distinct CDR3 sequences in the sample, approximately 14% were seen once. What was sequenced was blood. The receptors were sampled from a woman aged 18-30 years with Graves' hyperthyroidism. Both conserved end residues are part of each CDR3. Fields, in order: D gene, V gene, clone size, J gene, CDR3 protein, CDR3 DNA. The D gene is left open where the match is weak. A row's size may be missing; if present it is once, few, many or a size class.

>TRBD1|TRBV29-1|-|TRBJ1-2
CSLPIWDRGIGYTF
TGCAGCCTCCCAATCTGGGACAGGGGGATTGGCTACACCTTC
>-|TRBV3-1|many|TRBJ1-2
CASSREGQSVGYTF
TGTGCCAGCAGTCGAGAAGGGCAGAGTGTCGGCTACACCTTC
>TRBD2|TRBV3-1|once|TRBJ2-7
CASSQNPGLAGAGSYEQYF
TGTGCCAGCAGCCAAAATCCGGGACTAGCGGGGGCTGGGTCCTACGAGCAGTACTTC
>TRBD1|TRBV12-3/TRBV12-4|few|TRBJ1-3
CASRATGGNTIYF
TGTGCCAGCAGGGCGACAGGGGGCAACACCATATATTTT
>-|TRBV29-1|many|TRBJ2-5
CSVEYLGPNQETQYF
TGCAGCGTTGAATATTTGGGACCTAATCAAGAGACCCAGTACTTC
>-|TRBV5-1|many|TRBJ1-1
CASSRTDTNTEAFF
TGCGCCAGCAGCAGGACAGATACGAACACTGAAGCTTTCTTT
>-|TRBV19|-|TRBJ2-1
CASSWAFTNEQFF
TGTGCCAGTAGTTGGGCGTTTACGAATGAGCAGTTCTTC
>-|TRBV29-1|-|TRBJ1-2
CSVGNHGVSPYGYTF
TGCAGCGTTGGGAACCATGGGGTTAGCCCCTATGGCTACACCTTC
>TRBD1|TRBV4-3|-|TRBJ1-1
CASSQVVAGGNTEAFF
TGCGCCAGCAGCCAAGTTGTCGCAGGGGGGAACACTGAAGCTTTCTTT
>-|TRBV20-1|many|TRBJ2-1
CSARDLAGAYGEQFF
TGCAGTGCTAGAGATCTAGCTGGGGCTTACGGTGAGCAGTTCTTC
>-|TRBV20-1|many|TRBJ1-6
CSARAGGNNSPLHF
TGCAGTGCTAGGGCGGGGGGCAATAATTCACCCCTCCACTTT
>-|TRBV6-5|many|TRBJ1-2
CASSYTRGLYGYTF
TGTGCCAGCAGTTACACAAGGGGGTTGTATGGCTACACCTTC
>-|TRBV6-2/TRBV6-3|few|TRBJ1-2
CASSYSPDRNYGYTF
TGTGCCAGCAGTTACTCCCCGGACCGGAACTATGGCTACACCTTC
>-|TRBV10-2|many|TRBJ1-1
CASRRGQESEAFF
TGCGCCAGCAGGAGGGGCCAGGAAAGTGAAGCTTTCTTT
>TRBD1|TRBV6-5|-|TRBJ2-7
CASSYSMGQGTEQYF
TGTGCCAGCAGTTACTCGATGGGACAGGGGACCGAGCAGTACTTC
>TRBD2|TRBV7-9|-|TRBJ2-3
CASSLVGLGDTQYF
TGTGCCAGCAGCTTAGTTGGACTAGGAGATACGCAGTATTTT
>TRBD1|TRBV20-1|many|TRBJ2-4
CSARVGQGNIQYF
TGCAGTGCTAGAGTGGGACAGGGAAACATTCAGTACTTC
>-|TRBV18|-|TRBJ2-7
CASSRSSRYYEQYF
TGTGCCAGCTCACGCTCCTCCAGATACTACGAGCAGTACTTC
>-|TRBV6-2/TRBV6-3|few|TRBJ1-5
CAATREFRSRLGGQPQHF
TGTGCCGCTACCAGGGAGTTCCGATCGAGACTCGGCGGCCAGCCCCAGCATTTT
>TRBD2|TRBV12-3/TRBV12-4|many|TRBJ2-7
CASSQGTSGLYEQYF
TGTGCCAGCAGCCAGGGGACTAGCGGGCTCTACGAGCAGTACTTC
>-|TRBV5-6|-|TRBJ1-4
CASSPDRTNEKLFF
TGTGCCAGCAGTCCGGACCGAACTAATGAAAAACTGTTTTTT
>-|TRBV29-1|-|TRBJ2-1
CSVEGTVGGSQFF
TGCAGCGTTGAAGGGACAGTAGGTGGTAGCCAGTTCTTC
>TRBD1|TRBV12-3/TRBV12-4|few|TRBJ2-7
CASGQTGGTTYEQYF
TGTGCCAGCGGCCAAACAGGGGGGACAACCTACGAGCAGTACTTC
>-|TRBV11-2|-|TRBJ1-4
CASSLGTELGVEKLFF
TGTGCCAGCAGCTTAGGGACAGAACTGGGAGTTGAAAAACTGTTTTTT
>-|TRBV6-2/TRBV6-3|-|TRBJ1-2
CASSYFGPANYGYTF
TGTGCCAGCAGTTACTTTGGGCCAGCTAACTATGGCTACACCTTC
>-|TRBV6-1|few|TRBJ2-4
CASRDIIAKNIQYF
TGTGCCAGCAGAGACATAATAGCCAAAAACATTCAGTACTTC
>-|TRBV5-6|few|TRBJ1-2
CASSSGSYGYTF
TGTGCCAGCAGCTCCGGATCCTATGGCTACACCTTC
>-|TRBV5-1|many|TRBJ2-1
CASTLGLQPYNEQFF
TGCGCCAGTACTCTGGGCCTCCAACCGTACAATGAGCAGTTCTTC
>-|TRBV7-9|-|TRBJ1-2
CASSLLMGGGYTF
TGTGCCAGCAGCTTACTTATGGGAGGAGGCTACACCTTC
>TRBD2|TRBV29-1|many|TRBJ2-1
CSVERGPNEQFF
TGCAGCGTAGAGCGGGGGCCGAATGAGCAGTTCTTC